A selection of T cell receptor beta chains follows, all from one sample in a study of T-cell memory formation after mild COVID-19. MiXCR, run by TCRdb on the 5' RACE reads, gives a single entry per CDR3 protein. The sample has fewer than 95,000 distinct CDR3 sequences; about 13% are singletons. The sample comprised PBMCs or a T cell subset sorted from them (not recorded which). Receptor source: an adult woman who had mild COVID-19 (a few samples of this study predate the infection). Cell type and time point are not known. Each CDR3 is given with its conserved first and last residue. A D gene is named only where the DNA matches it firmly. A row's size may be missing; if present it is once, few, many or a size class.

V gene: TRBV28; clone size: few; CDR3 length: 14; D gene: TRBD2; J gene: TRBJ2-7; CDR3 DNA: TGTGCCAGCAACCAGGCTAGCGGGGCCCACGAGCAGTACTTC; CDR3 protein: CASNQASGAHEQYF
V gene: TRBV12-3/TRBV12-4; clone size: NA; CDR3 length: 20; D gene: NA; J gene: TRBJ2-2; CDR3 DNA: TGTGCCAGCAGCCCGAGGTCTTTGGTAGTCGGGACGTCGAACACCGGGGAGCTGTTTTTT; CDR3 protein: CASSPRSLVVGTSNTGELFF
V gene: TRBV20-1; clone size: many; CDR3 length: 16; D gene: TRBD2; J gene: TRBJ2-7; CDR3 DNA: TGCAGTGCCCGGACTAGCGGGAGGGCGAGCTCCTACGAGCAGTACTTC; CDR3 protein: CSARTSGRASSYEQYF
V gene: TRBV7-2; clone size: few; CDR3 length: 15; D gene: TRBD1; J gene: TRBJ1-6; CDR3 DNA: TGTGCCAGCAGCCCCGCCCCAGGGGGAAATTCACCCCTCCACTTT; CDR3 protein: CASSPAPGGNSPLHF
V gene: TRBV28; clone size: once; CDR3 length: 14; D gene: NA; J gene: TRBJ2-5; CDR3 DNA: TGTGCCAGCAGTTCCCTCGAGGGTCAAGAGACCCAGTACTTC; CDR3 protein: CASSSLEGQETQYF
V gene: TRBV5-1; clone size: few; CDR3 length: 15; D gene: TRBD2; J gene: TRBJ2-7; CDR3 DNA: TGCGCCAGCAGCCAGACTAGCGGGGGAACCTACGAGCAGTACTTC; CDR3 protein: CASSQTSGGTYEQYF
V gene: TRBV24-1; clone size: NA; CDR3 length: 12; D gene: NA; J gene: TRBJ2-5; CDR3 DNA: TGTGCCACCAGTGATTTTGAAAAGACCCAGTACTTC; CDR3 protein: CATSDFEKTQYF
V gene: TRBV7-6; clone size: NA; CDR3 length: 12; D gene: NA; J gene: TRBJ2-7; CDR3 DNA: TGTGCCAGCAGCTTAGATCCCTACGAGCAGTACTTC; CDR3 protein: CASSLDPYEQYF
V gene: TRBV29-1; clone size: NA; CDR3 length: 16; D gene: NA; J gene: TRBJ1-2; CDR3 DNA: TGCAGCGTTGAAGGTCCCCCCGCGTTAGCTAACTATGGCTACACCTTC; CDR3 protein: CSVEGPPALANYGYTF
V gene: TRBV7-6; clone size: many; CDR3 length: 12; D gene: NA; J gene: TRBJ2-7; CDR3 DNA: TGTGCCAGCAGCCCTATAGCCGGGGAGCAGTACTTC; CDR3 protein: CASSPIAGEQYF
V gene: TRBV7-9; clone size: NA; CDR3 length: 15; D gene: TRBD2; J gene: TRBJ2-3; CDR3 DNA: TGTGCCAGCAGCTCGACTAGCGGGAGCGCAGATACGCAGTATTTT; CDR3 protein: CASSSTSGSADTQYF
V gene: TRBV27; clone size: NA; CDR3 length: 16; D gene: NA; J gene: TRBJ1-1; CDR3 DNA: TGTGCCAGCAGTTTAGATTTCGGTGGGCTTTACACTGAAGCTTTCTTT; CDR3 protein: CASSLDFGGLYTEAFF
V gene: TRBV5-1; clone size: few; CDR3 length: 10; D gene: NA; J gene: TRBJ1-1; CDR3 DNA: TGCGCCAGCAGTTTGGGTGAAGCTTTCTTT; CDR3 protein: CASSLGEAFF
V gene: TRBV19; clone size: NA; CDR3 length: 15; D gene: TRBD1; J gene: TRBJ1-1; CDR3 DNA: TGTGACAGTAGTTTGACGGACAGGGGGGGCACTGAAGCTTTCTTT; CDR3 protein: CDSSLTDRGGTEAFF
V gene: TRBV5-1; clone size: NA; CDR3 length: 14; D gene: NA; J gene: TRBJ2-1; CDR3 DNA: TGCGCCAGCAGCCCTGGAGTAACAGACAATGAGCAGTTCTTC; CDR3 protein: CASSPGVTDNEQFF
V gene: TRBV12-3/TRBV12-4; clone size: NA; CDR3 length: 13; D gene: NA; J gene: TRBJ2-3; CDR3 DNA: TGTGCCAGCAGTCCGGACAGCACAGATACGCAGTATTTT; CDR3 protein: CASSPDSTDTQYF
V gene: TRBV4-3; clone size: many; CDR3 length: 15; D gene: TRBD2; J gene: TRBJ2-7; CDR3 DNA: TGCGCCAGCAGCCAGAGACTAGCGGGAGGGTACGAGCAGTACTTC; CDR3 protein: CASSQRLAGGYEQYF
V gene: TRBV19; clone size: NA; CDR3 length: 15; D gene: NA; J gene: TRBJ1-1; CDR3 DNA: TGTGCCAGTAGCAGACCAGGGTCGATGAACACTGAAGCTTTCTTT; CDR3 protein: CASSRPGSMNTEAFF
V gene: TRBV6-6; clone size: medium-sized; CDR3 length: 19; D gene: NA; J gene: TRBJ2-3; CDR3 DNA: TGTGCCAGCAGTTACTCCGGGGGGCGCGGCCCCGCTAGCACAGATACGCAGTATTTT; CDR3 protein: CASSYSGGRGPASTDTQYF
V gene: TRBV5-1; clone size: few; CDR3 length: 16; D gene: TRBD1; J gene: TRBJ2-2; CDR3 DNA: TGCGCCAGCAGCCCCCTAGACAGGGGGGACACCGGGGAGCTGTTTTTT; CDR3 protein: CASSPLDRGDTGELFF